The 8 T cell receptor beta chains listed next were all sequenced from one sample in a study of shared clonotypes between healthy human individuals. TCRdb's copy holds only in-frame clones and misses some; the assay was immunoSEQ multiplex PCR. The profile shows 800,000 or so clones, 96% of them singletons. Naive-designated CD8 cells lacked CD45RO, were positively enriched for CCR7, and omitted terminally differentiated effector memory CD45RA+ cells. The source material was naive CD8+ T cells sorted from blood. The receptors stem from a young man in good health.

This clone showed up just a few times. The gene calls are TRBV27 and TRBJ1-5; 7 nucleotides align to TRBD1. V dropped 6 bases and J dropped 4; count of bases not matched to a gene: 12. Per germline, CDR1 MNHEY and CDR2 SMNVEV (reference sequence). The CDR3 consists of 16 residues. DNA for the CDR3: TGTGCCAGCAGGCGAGCCCCAGGGGGTCTAAATCAGCCCCAGCATTTT. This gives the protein CASRRAPGGLNQPQHF.

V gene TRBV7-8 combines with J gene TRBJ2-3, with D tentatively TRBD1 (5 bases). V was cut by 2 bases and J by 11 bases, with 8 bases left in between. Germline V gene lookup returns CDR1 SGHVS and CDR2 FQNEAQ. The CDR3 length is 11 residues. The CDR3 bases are TGTGCCAGCAGCTTACAGGGCGGGCAGTATTTT. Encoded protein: CASSLQGGQYF.

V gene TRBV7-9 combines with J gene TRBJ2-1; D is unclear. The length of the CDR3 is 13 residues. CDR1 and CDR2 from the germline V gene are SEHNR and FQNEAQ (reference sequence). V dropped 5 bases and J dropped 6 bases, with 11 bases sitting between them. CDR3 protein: CASSPLRRNEQFF. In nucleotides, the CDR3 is TGTGCCAGCAGCCCCCTTCGGCGCAATGAGCAGTTCTTC.

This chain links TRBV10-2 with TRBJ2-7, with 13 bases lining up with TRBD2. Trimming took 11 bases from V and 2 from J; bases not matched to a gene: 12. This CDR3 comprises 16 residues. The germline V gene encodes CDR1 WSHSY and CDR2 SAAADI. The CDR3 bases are TGCGCCGCGGGGCCGGGGACTAGCGGGATTCCCTACGAGCAGTACTTC. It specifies CAAGPGTSGIPYEQYF.

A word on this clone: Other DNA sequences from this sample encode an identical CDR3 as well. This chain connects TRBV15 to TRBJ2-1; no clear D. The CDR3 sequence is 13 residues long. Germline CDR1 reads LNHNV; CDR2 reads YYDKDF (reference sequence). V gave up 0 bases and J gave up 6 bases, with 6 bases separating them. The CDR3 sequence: CATSRDPGNEQFF. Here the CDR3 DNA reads TGTGCCACCAGCAGAGATCCCGGCAATGAGCAGTTCTTC.

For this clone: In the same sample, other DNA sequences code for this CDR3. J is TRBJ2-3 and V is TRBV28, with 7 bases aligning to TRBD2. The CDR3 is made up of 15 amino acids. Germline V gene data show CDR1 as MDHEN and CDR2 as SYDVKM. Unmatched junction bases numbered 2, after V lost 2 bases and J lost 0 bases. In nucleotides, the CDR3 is TGTGCCAGCAGTTTAGGCGGGAGTAGCACAGATACGCAGTATTTT. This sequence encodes CASSLGGSSTDTQYF.

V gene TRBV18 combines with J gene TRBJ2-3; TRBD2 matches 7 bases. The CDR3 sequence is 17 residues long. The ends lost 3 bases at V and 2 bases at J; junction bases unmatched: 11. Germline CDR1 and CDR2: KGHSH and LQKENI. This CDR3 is CASSPGWEGANTDTQYF. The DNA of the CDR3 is TGTGCCAGCTCACCCGGCTGGGAGGGCGCGAACACAGATACGCAGTATTTT. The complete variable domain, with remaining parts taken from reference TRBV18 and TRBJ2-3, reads NAGVMQNPRHLVRRRGQEARLRCSPMKGHSHVYWYRQLPEEGLKFMVYLQKENIIDESGMPKERFSAEFPKEGPSILRIQQVVRGDSAAYFCASSPGWEGANTDTQYFGPGTRLTVL.

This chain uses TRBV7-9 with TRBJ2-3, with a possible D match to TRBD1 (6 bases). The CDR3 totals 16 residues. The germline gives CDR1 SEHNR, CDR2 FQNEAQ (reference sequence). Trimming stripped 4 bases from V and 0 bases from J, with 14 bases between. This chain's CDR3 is CASSSLDRKSTDTQYF. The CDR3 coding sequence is TGTGCCAGCAGCTCCCTTGACAGGAAAAGCACAGATACGCAGTATTTT.